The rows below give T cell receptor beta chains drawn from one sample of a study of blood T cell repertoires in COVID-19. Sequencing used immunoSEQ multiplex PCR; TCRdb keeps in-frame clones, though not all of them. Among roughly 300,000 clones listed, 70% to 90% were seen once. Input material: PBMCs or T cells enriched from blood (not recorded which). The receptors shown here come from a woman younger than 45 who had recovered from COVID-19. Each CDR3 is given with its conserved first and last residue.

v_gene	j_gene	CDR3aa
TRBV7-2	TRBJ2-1	CASSLGAGGPPYNEQFF
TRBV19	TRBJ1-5	CASSILGGGNQPQHF
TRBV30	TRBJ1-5	CAWRGPGTDPYSNQPQHF
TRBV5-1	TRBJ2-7	CASSELLGYEQYF
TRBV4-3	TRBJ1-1	CASSSWLGTANTEAFF
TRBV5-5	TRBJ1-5	CASRMGWGQRNQPQHF
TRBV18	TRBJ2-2	CASSPLPGINTGELFF
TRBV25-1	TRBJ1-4	CASSPGQGTNEKLFF
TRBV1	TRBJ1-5	CTSSSREGQPQHF
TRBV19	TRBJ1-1	CASSWDRDTEAFF
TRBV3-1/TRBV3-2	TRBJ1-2	CASSPPPPARGYTF
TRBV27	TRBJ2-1	CASSPRDPAISYNEQFF
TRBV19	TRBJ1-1	CASSIRTDEAFF
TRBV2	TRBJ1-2	CASSALGYGYTF
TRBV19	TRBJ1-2	CASRDDRENNYGYTF
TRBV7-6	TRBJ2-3	CASSGTPGSTDTQYF
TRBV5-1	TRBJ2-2	CASSLRGMNTGELFF
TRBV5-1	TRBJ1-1	CASSPGTGRPTEAFF
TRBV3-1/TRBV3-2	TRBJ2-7	CASSQESSGAYEQYF
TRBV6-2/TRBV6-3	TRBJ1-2	CASSQGLYGYTF
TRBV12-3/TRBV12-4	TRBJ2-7	CASSLGQGDEQYF
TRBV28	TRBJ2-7	CASSPGQASYEQYF
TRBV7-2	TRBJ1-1	CASSRNARGEAFF
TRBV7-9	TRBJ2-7	CASSPGGTYEQYF
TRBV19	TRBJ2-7	CAAGQPYEQYF
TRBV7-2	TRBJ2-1	CASSLGLFEQFF
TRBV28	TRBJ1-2	CASSSTSPGGYTF
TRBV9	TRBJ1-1	CASSSSRMTEAFF
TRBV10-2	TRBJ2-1	CASREGSVREQFF
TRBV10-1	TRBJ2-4	CASSALPTRRGNIQYF
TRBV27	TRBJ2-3	CASSSDRTFGGTVDWQYF
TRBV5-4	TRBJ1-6	CASSLSPSRDLHF
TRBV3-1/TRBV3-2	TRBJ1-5	CASSQVFLGESNQPQHF
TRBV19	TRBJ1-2	CASSIGAGANYGYTF
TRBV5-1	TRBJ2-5	CASSSNLRDRGLETQYF
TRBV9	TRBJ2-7	CASSARLAGAPYEQYF
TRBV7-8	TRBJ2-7	CASSRDRAPSYEQYF
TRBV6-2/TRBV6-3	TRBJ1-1	CASSTQWVEAFF
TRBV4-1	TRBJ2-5	CASSHPQETQYF
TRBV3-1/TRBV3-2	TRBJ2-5	CASSHGGSGQETQYF
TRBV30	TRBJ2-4	CAWVGDRGDIQYF
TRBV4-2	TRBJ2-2	CASSQVQLNTGELFF
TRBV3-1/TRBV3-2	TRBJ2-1	CASSQVAGGLYNEQFF
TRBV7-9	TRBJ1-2	CASSSMTGVGGYTF
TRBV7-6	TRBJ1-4	CASSSDRTNEKLFF
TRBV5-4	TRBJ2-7	CASSSPKGATYEQYF
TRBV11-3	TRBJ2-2	CASSQETGYPGELFF